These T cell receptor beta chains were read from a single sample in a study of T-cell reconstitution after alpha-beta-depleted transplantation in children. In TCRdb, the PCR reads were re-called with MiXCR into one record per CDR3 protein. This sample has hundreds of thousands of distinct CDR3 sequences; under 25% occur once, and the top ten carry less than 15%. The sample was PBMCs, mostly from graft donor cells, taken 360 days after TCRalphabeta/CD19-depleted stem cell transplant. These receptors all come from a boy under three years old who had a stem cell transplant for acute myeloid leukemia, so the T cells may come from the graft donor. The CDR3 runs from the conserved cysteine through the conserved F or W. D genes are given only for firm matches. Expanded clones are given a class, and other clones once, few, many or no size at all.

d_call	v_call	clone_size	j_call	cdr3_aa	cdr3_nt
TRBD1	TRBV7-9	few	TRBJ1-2	CASSVGGTGRNGYTF	TGTGCCAGCAGCGTCGGTGGGACAGGTCGCAATGGCTACACCTTC
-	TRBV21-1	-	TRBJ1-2	CASSNTGTRNYGYTF	TGTGCCAGCAGCAATACGGGGACGAGGAACTATGGCTACACCTTC
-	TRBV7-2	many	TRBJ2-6	CASSVDSGANVLTF	TGTGCCAGCAGCGTGGACTCTGGGGCCAACGTCCTGACTTTC
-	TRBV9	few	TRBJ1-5	CASSAQGEGRQPQHF	TGTGCCAGCAGCGCACAGGGCGAGGGAAGGCAGCCCCAGCATTTT
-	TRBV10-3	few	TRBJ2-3	CASSRGIGTDTQYF	TGTGCCTCCTCCCGAGGCATCGGTACAGATACGCAGTATTTT
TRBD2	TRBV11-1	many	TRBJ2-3	CASSLGAREAGGSTDTQYF	TGTGCCAGCAGCTTAGGAGCCCGAGAAGCGGGGGGTTCCACAGATACGCAGTATTTT
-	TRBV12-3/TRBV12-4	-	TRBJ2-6	CASCLVRDISSSGANVLTF	TGTGCCAGCTGTTTGGTTCGGGACATCTCCAGCTCTGGGGCCAACGTCCTGACTTTC
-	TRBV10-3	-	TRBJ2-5	CAISEPGGQETQYF	TGTGCCATCAGCGAGCCCGGGGGCCAAGAGACCCAGTACTTC
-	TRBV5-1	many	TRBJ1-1	CASSGTGSTEAFF	TGCGCCAGCAGCGGAACAGGGTCCACTGAAGCTTTCTTT
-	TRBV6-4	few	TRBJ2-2	CASSDSAVANTGELFF	TGTGCCAGCAGTGACTCGGCAGTCGCGAACACCGGGGAGCTGTTTTTT
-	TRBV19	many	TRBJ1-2	CASSPTVGGYTF	TGTGCCAGTAGCCCCACGGTCGGCGGCTACACCTTC
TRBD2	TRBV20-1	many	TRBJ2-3	CSARGTGTSENF	TGCAGTGCTAGAGGGACCGGGACTAGCGAGAATTTT
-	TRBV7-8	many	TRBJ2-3	CASSFVGLSTDTQYF	TGTGCCAGCAGCTTTGTGGGCCTGAGCACAGATACGCAGTATTTT
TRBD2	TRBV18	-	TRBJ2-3	CASSLRSGAVDTQYF	TGTGCCAGCTCACTACGGAGCGGGGCGGTAGATACGCAGTATTTT
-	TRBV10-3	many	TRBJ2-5	CAISESNRGGGETQYF	TGTGCCATCAGTGAGTCGAACAGGGGAGGTGGAGAGACCCAGTACTTC
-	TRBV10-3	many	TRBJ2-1	CAVRGIYNEQFF	TGTGCCGTCCGCGGAATATACAATGAGCAGTTCTTC
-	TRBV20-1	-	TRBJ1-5	CSASAGVHQPQHF	TGCAGTGCTAGCGCAGGGGTCCATCAGCCCCAGCATTTT
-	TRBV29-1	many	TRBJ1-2	CSVEDGGPYGYTF	TGCAGCGTTGAAGACGGTGGACCCTATGGCTACACCTTC
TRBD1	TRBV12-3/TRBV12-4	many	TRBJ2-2	CASSPDRSNTGELFF	TGTGCCAGCAGCCCGGACAGGAGTAACACCGGGGAGCTGTTTTTT
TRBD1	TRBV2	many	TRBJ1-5	CASRQGENQPQHF	TGTGCCAGCAGACAGGGGGAAAATCAGCCCCAGCATTTT
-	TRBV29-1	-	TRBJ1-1	CSAAGGVNTEAFF	TGCAGCGCCGCCGGGGGGGTGAACACTGAAGCTTTCTTT
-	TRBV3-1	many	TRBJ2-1	CASSQGQGHNEQFF	TGTGCCAGCAGCCAGGGGCAGGGCCACAATGAGCAGTTCTTC
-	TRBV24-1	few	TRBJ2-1	CATSDLSGREQFF	TGTGCCACCAGTGATTTGTCAGGGAGGGAGCAGTTCTTC
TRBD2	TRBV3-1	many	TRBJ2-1	CASSQDSLAGHNEQFF	TGTGCCAGCAGCCAAGATTCACTAGCGGGGCACAATGAGCAGTTCTTC
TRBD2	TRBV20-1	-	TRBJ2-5	CSAWVSGVETQYF	TGCAGTGCGTGGGTCAGCGGGGTGGAGACCCAGTACTTC
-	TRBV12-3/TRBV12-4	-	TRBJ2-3	CASSLNTGPTDTQYF	TGTGCCAGCAGTTTAAACACCGGCCCCACAGATACGCAGTATTTT
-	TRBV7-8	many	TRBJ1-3	CASSPSGGNTIYF	TGTGCCAGCAGCCCGTCGGGTGGAAACACCATATATTTT
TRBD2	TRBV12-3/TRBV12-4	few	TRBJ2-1	CASIQATSGGRHRLINEQFF	TGTGCCAGCATACAAGCTACTAGCGGGGGGCGCCACCGTTTGATCAATGAGCAGTTCTTC